This TCR beta chain was captured in a study of shared clonotypes between healthy human individuals (TCRdb year 2020). As for the study more broadly: A couple of women and a few men aged 18 to 49 years were included in the cohort. For each donor, CD4 naive and CD4 memory were each run on three plates, CD8 naive on two plates, and CD8 memory on one plate. The study deeply sequenced blood TCR repertoires of about 5 healthy adults to estimate repertoire size and the extent of clonotype sharing between individuals. To increase sequencing depth and limit assay-specific biases, different laboratories used diverse techniques to prepare libraries and sequence TCR repertoires. Between about 0.94 and 8.9 billion PBMCs per donor were obtained by leukapheresis.

TCR CDR3 regions were amplified from genomic DNA by multiplex PCR using the deep immunoSEQ assay. For each cell subset, the extracted genomic DNA was distributed evenly across all wells of several immunoSEQ 96-well plates, and each plate served as one replicate. For sorted subsets, each replicate PCR was loaded with roughly 190 ng genomic DNA, equivalent to about 33,000 T cell genomes. The purified libraries were quantified using a Qubit 3.0 fluorometer, sized with a Bioanalyzer 2100, and then quantified again using the KAPA Library Quantification kit. Every immunoSEQ 96-well plate was sequenced on a dedicated single-read 150-cycle Illumina NextSeq 550 flow cell. In the paper's pipeline: The immunoSEQ output contained only junctional sequences without quality scores, so filtering could not match that applied to full-length reads. To assign V/J genes and CDR3, sequences were annotated against IMGT germline references using PyIR, a Python wrapper for IgBLAST v1.9. Reads were removed for weak V/J assignments (E-value above 1e-6), missing CDR3, stop codons, out-of-frame junctions, or ambiguous translated residues. V3J clonotypes were defined as sequences sharing an identical inferred V gene, J gene, and CDR3 amino acid sequence. The percentage overlap between two repertoires was calculated by dividing the number of shared unique clonotypes by the size of the smaller repertoire. Richness of each repertoire was evaluated using RTK rarefaction, the Chao1 estimator, and Recon v2.1 estimates of unobserved clonotypes. Generation probabilities for all TCRbeta clonotypes obtained by the gDNA method from a handful of donors were computed using OLGA. The source is immuneACCESS, and TCRdb retained only in-frame sequences with V and J called. Part of the clones is not carried over; for the studies checked, unresolved V genes explain less than half of this, and the remainder is unexplained. The V and J calls and clone size are taken from that table; D and trimming were inferred from the DNA. The sample table lists 1.5 million to 2.5 million clones, roughly 94% of them with a count of one. The biggest ten clones account for 0.95% to 1.5% of the sample.

There are 14 amino acids in the CDR3, from cysteine to phenylalanine inclusive. The DNA shown is the 42-base CDR3, in frame from base 1. Trimmed from V: 0 bases; trimmed from J: 6 bases; junction bases lacking a gene match: 2. According to the germline V gene, CDR1 reads MNHNS and CDR2 reads SASEGT. Overall study results and their limits: Sharing across several donors was observed for 5% to 6.5% of naive CD4, over 3% of naive CD8, 2% to 2.5% of memory CD4, and about 0.4% of memory CD8 clonotypes. Pairwise subsampling led to the expectation that sequencing depth would affect the degree of clonotype sharing among donors. Sampling was restricted to blood, and TCR repertoires in tissue are likely to differ from TCR repertoires in blood. Naive subsets generally had larger estimated clonotype richness than memory subsets did. Even with the large sequencing depth, rarefaction of the sorted-subset datasets indicated that sequencing was incomplete. Higher generation probabilities were observed for clonotypes shared by all four sorted-subset donors than for non-shared clonotypes. Because the study included only a small number of donors, the genetic and exposure-history diversity represented was limited.

CD8 naive samples consisted of CD45RO-negative cells that were positively selected for CCR7, yielding a CD45RA+CCR7+ population without TemRA cells. Healthy HIV-negative adults with no recently reported acute infections or vaccinations were included as donors. Every donor was a Caucasian adult residing in Nashville, Tennessee, USA. After blood collection by leukapheresis, PBMCs were isolated using Ficoll-Histopaque density gradient centrifugation and then cryopreserved in the vapor phase of liquid nitrogen. Purity and quantity of every magnetically sorted T cell population were checked by analytical flow cytometry. Genomic DNA was isolated from each sorted fraction and quantified by UV absorbance on a Nanodrop 2000c. To note about this clone: Its antigen is unknown. No quality values exist for individual bases; no much larger clone is one base distant.

The rearrangement joined TRBV6-1 to TRBJ2-3, and 8 junctional nucleotides match TRBD1. This TCR was recovered from a man aged 18 to 29 in good health. Sequencing used naive CD8+ T cells sorted from blood. The sample's cell subset or site label is to be understood as: CD45RA+CCR7+. The CDR3 sequence is CASSEATGGDTQYF. DNA sequence: TGTGCCAGCAGTGAAGCTACAGGGGGGGATACGCAGTATTTT.